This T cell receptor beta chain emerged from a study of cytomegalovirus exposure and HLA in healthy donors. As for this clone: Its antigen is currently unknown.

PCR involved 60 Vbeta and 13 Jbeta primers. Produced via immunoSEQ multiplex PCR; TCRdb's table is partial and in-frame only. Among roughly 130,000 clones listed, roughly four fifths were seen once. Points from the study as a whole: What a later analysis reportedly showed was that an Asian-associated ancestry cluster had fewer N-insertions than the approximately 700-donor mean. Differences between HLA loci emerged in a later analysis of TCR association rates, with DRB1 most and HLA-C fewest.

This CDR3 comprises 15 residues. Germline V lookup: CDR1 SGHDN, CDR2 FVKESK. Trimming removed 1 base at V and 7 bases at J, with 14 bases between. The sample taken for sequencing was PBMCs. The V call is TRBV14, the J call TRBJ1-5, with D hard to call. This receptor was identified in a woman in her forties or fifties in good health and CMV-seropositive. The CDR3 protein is CASSQGNGLNQPQHF. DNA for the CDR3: TGTGCCAGCAGCCAAGGTAATGGGCTTAACCAGCCCCAGCATTTT.